The sequence of this TCR beta chain was determined in a study of long-term antiretroviral therapy in people with HIV. Study-wide findings and caveats: Post-treatment diversity went higher with ART but stayed below transplant donor controls.

At the survey level, the v3.0 immunoSEQ assay was run. Produced via immunoSEQ multiplex PCR; TCRdb's table is partial and in-frame only. The sample lists 25,000 to 35,000 clones; just over 85% were seen once. A remark on this clone: Antigen specificity is unknown.

CDR3 size: 13 residues. Germline values: CDR1 MGHRA, CDR2 YSYEKL. V lost 2 bases, J lost 5 bases, and 6 bases lay in between. The starting material was unsorted PBMCs, obtained 0.8 years after starting antiretroviral therapy. The TCR was taken from a woman in her twenties or thirties with HIV. The V and J genes are TRBV4-1 and TRBJ1-4; D is ambiguous. This CDR3 reads CASSQIMNEKLFF. CDR3 sequence (DNA): TGCGCCAGCAGCCAAATCATGAATGAAAAACTGTTTTTT.